This T cell receptor (beta chain) was recovered during a study of identical twins. General observations from the study: There were fewer insertions in abundant cord blood beta clonotypes, but memory repertoires showed no such pattern. Out-of-frame alpha sequences shared between twins exhibited an excess of low generation probability. Findings depended on cross-sectional statistics rather than tracking the same donors. Twins' excess sharing was less marked for out-of-frame beta sequences.

The sample holds many counts of this clonotype. As yet, its antigen is unknown. TCRdb called the 5' RACE reads again in MiXCR, with one record for every CDR3 protein. Of 400,000 to 500,000 distinct CDR3 sequences in the sample, roughly an eighth were seen once. In addition, the sample was reused for a study of yellow fever vaccine responses in identical twins.

This clonotype was sampled from a woman aged 18-29 years in good health. Sample: CD4+ T cells sorted from blood.

The CDR3 loop reads CSATFTGELFF. The DNA for the CDR3 is TGCAGTGCTACTTTCACCGGGGAGCTGTTTTTT. The genes are TRBV20-1 and TRBJ2-2; D remains ambiguous. The V gene's germline CDR1 is DFQATT and CDR2 SNEGSKA (reference sequence). This CDR3 contains 11 residues. V was pared by 4 bases and J by 4 bases, with 4 bases between.